This TCR beta chain was identified during a study of cytomegalovirus exposure and HLA in healthy donors. Sequencing used immunoSEQ multiplex PCR; TCRdb keeps in-frame clones, though not all of them. This sample carries 50,000 to 80,000 clones, around nine tenths of them seen once, and the ten largest clones take around 1.7%. To note about this clone: Its matching antigen is unknown.

Notes on the study in general: Rarity held for most TCR sequences, but there were some public TCRs that occurred in many donors. Through in vitro validation, a few CMV-associated chains were shown to be specific for CMV antigens. Using the classifier, cytomegalovirus status was reportedly diagnosed with high specificity and sensitivity. TCR clusters originating in the first cohort tended to co-occur in the 120 validation repertoires, according to a later analysis.

Material: PBMCs. The clonotype was recovered from a woman aged 18-29 years in good health and CMV-seronegative.

The CDR3 sequence: CASSLELAAEQFF. As DNA, the CDR3 is TGTGCCAGCAGCTTAGAGTTGGCGGCTGAGCAGTTCTTC. J is TRBJ2-1 and V is TRBV7-9, with D unresolved. The CDR3 loop spans 13 amino acids. Germline CDR1 is SEHNR and CDR2 is FQNEAQ (reference sequence). V was cut by 1 base and J by 9 bases, with 10 bases left in between.